This TCR beta chain appears in the sequencing data of a study of shared clonotypes between healthy human individuals. Memory CD4+ cells were the fraction left after CD45RA+ naive selection. V was pared by 4 bases and J by 0 bases, with 4 bases between. Germline lookup yields CDR1 MGHDK and CDR2 SYGVNS. This CDR3 is built from 13 residues. TCRdb's table, derived via immunoSEQ multiplex PCR, lists solely in-frame clones and lacks some. The sample yields over 2 million clones, about nine tenths seen once. The sequence was collected from a man aged 18-30 years in good health. Some clones in this sample may be carry-over from other donors' samples. V gene TRBV25-1 combines with J gene TRBJ1-3; D is ambiguous. Material: naive CD4+ T cells from PBMCs. Subset: CD45RA+ positively selected. CDR3 bases: TGTGCCAGCAGTGTCGCCTCTGGAAACACCATATATTTT. It encodes CASSVASGNTIYF.